Below, 6 T cell receptor beta chains from the same sample are listed, as sequenced in a study of early T cells in non-severe SARS-CoV-2 infection. TCRdb re-analysed the 5' RACE reads in MiXCR, keeping a single row per CDR3 protein. The table shows approximately 70,000 distinct CDR3 sequences, with over 10% occurring only once. Specimen: whole blood, collected at baseline. These receptors all come from an adult who was a healthcare worker with PCR-confirmed SARS-CoV-2 infection or an uninfected control (not recorded which).

This clonotype has only a few counts. The genes are TRBV10-3 and TRBJ2-7; 8 bases map to TRBD2. This CDR3 is built from 16 residues. V lost 2 bases to trimming and J lost 3 bases; unmatched junction nucleotides: 9. In germline, CDR1 is ENHRY, CDR2 SYGVKD. The CDR3 coding sequence is TGTGCCATCAGTGAGGCAACCGGGACTAGGTTCTACGAGCAGTACTTC. It is translated as CAISEATGTRFYEQYF.

In this sample, this clonotype turned up many times. V gene TRBV14 combines with J gene TRBJ1-2; the D is unclear. Germline CDR1 and CDR2: SGHDN and FVKESK. This CDR3 comprises 13 residues. V was cut by 4 bases and J by 8 bases, with 14 bases left in between. The CDR3 nucleotides read TGTGCCAGCAGCCTTTTAGAGAGGAGCGGCTACACCTTC. This gives the protein CASSLLERSGYTF.

The rearrangement links TRBV7-9 to TRBJ1-1, with D possibly TRBD1 on 5 matching bases. The CDR3 covers 16 residues. CDR1 is SEHNR and CDR2 is FQNEAQ in the germline V gene (reference sequence). Trimming left V 2 bases short and J 4 bases short, with 17 bases between. The CDR3 DNA reads as TGTGCCAGCAGCTTATTAGGGGTCGATGCGGGCACTGAAGCTTTCTTT. Its protein product is CASSLLGVDAGTEAFF.

This clonotype was picked up a small number of times. V usage is TRBV11-2 and J usage is TRBJ2-6, with D perhaps TRBD2 (5 bases). CDR1 and CDR2 (germline): SGHAT, FQNNGV. The CDR3 consists of 17 residues. V was shortened by 2 bases and J by 0 bases, with 11 bases between the two germline ends. The CDR3 reads CASSLTGSLSGANVLTF. In DNA, the CDR3 is TGTGCCAGCAGCTTAACGGGAAGTCTCTCTGGGGCCAACGTCCTGACTTTC.

This rearrangement joins TRBV5-1 to TRBJ1-1; weak D call: TRBD1 (5 bases). The CDR3 is made up of 14 amino acids. CDR1 and CDR2 (germline): SGHRS, YFSETQ. Trimming pared 0 bases from V and 4 bases from J, leaving 10 bases between. This chain's CDR3 is CASSLVGGGTEAFF. The CDR3 DNA follows: TGCGCCAGCAGCTTGGTGGGGGGAGGCACTGAAGCTTTCTTT.

This chain uses TRBV27 with TRBJ2-3; a weak D match, TRBD2 (7 bases). Germline loops: CDR1 MNHEY, CDR2 SMNVEV (reference sequence). This CDR3 contains 15 residues. Trimming removed 3 bases from V and 0 bases from J, with 10 bases in between. In DNA form, the CDR3 reads TGTGCCAGCAGTTTCGCGGGGGCAAGCACAGATACGCAGTATTTT. This codes for CASSFAGASTDTQYF.